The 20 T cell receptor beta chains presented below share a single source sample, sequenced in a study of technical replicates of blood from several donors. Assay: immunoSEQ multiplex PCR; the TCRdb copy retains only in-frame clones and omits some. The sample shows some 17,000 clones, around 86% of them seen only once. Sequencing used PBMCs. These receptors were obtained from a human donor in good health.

The chain's CDR3 is CASSGSDTGELFF. The CDR3 DNA reads TGTGCCAGTAGCGGGAGTGACACCGGGGAGCTGTTTTTT. The chain combines TRBV6-6 with TRBJ2-2; TRBD2 agrees at 9 bases. CDR1 and CDR2 (germline): MNHNY, SVGAGI (reference sequence). After removal of 9 bases from V and 3 bases from J, the junction contained 2 bases not matched to a gene. The CDR3 totals 13 residues.

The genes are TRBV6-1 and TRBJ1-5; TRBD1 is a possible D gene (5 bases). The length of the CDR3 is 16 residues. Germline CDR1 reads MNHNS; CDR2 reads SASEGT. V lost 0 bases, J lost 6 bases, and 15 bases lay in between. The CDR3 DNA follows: TGTGCCAGCAGTGAAGCTCTTAGGGGTACGGGTCAGCCCCAGCATTTT. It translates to CASSEALRGTGQPQHF.

CDR3 protein: CASSQGTGGNYGYTF. CDR3 nucleotide sequence: TGTGCCAGCAGCCAAGGGACAGGGGGTAACTATGGCTACACCTTC. The chain combines TRBV4-2 with TRBJ1-2; 10 bases agree with TRBD1. The CDR3 contains 15 residues. Trimming took 1 base from V and 1 from J; bases not matched to a gene: 0. Germline lookup yields CDR1 LGHNA and CDR2 YNFKEQ.

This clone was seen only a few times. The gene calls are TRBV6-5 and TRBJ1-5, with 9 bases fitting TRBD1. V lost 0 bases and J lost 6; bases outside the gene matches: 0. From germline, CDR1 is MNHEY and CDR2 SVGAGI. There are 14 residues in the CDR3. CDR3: CASSYSQGAQPQHF. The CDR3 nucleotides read TGTGCCAGCAGTTACTCACAGGGGGCTCAGCCCCAGCATTTT.

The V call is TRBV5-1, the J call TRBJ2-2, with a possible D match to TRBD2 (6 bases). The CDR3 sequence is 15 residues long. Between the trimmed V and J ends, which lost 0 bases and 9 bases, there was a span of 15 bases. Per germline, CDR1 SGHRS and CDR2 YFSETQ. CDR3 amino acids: CASSLAPGAQRELFF. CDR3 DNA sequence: TGCGCCAGCAGCTTGGCCCCGGGAGCCCAAAGGGAGCTGTTTTTT.

The CDR3 coding sequence is TGTGCCAGCAGTGACCCATCAGTCAGCTCTGGAAACACCATATATTTT. As protein: CASSDPSVSSGNTIYF. The chain is built from TRBV6-1 and TRBJ1-3; D remains unclear. Trimming took off 3 bases at V and 0 bases at J, with 12 bases between the two ends. Germline assignment: CDR1 MNHNS and CDR2 SASEGT. The CDR3 runs 16 residues.

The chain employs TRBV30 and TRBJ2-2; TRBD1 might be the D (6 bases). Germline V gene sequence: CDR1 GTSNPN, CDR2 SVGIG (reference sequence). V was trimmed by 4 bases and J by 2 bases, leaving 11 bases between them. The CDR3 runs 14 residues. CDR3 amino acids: CAWKGHLNTGELFF. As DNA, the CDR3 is TGTGCCTGGAAGGGACACCTTAACACCGGGGAGCTGTTTTTT.

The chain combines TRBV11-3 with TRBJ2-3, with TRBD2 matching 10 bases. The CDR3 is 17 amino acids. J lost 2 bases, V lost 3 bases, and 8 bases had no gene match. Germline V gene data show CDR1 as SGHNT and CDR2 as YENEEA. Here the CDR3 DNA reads TGTGCCAGCAGCTTGGGACTAACTAGCGGGACCACAGATACGCAGTATTTT. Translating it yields CASSLGLTSGTTDTQYF.

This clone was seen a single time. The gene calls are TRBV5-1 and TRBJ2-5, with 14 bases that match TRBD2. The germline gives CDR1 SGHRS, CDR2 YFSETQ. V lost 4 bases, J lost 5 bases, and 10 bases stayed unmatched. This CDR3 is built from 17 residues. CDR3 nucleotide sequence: TGCGCCAGCAGCAGCGCCGGGACTAGCGGGAGAGGGGAGACCCAGTACTTC. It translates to CASSSAGTSGRGETQYF.

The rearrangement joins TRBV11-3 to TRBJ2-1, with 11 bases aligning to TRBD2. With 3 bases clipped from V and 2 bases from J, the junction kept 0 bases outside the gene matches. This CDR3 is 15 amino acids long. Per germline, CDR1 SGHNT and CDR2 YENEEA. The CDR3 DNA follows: TGTGCCAGCAGCTTGACTAGCGGGGCCTACAATGAGCAGTTCTTC. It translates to CASSLTSGAYNEQFF.

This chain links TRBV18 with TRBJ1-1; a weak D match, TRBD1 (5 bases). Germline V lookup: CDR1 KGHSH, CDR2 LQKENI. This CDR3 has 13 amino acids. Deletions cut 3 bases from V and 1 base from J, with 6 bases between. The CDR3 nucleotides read TGTGCCAGCTCACCGACAGAGAACACTGAAGCTTTCTTT. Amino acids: CASSPTENTEAFF.

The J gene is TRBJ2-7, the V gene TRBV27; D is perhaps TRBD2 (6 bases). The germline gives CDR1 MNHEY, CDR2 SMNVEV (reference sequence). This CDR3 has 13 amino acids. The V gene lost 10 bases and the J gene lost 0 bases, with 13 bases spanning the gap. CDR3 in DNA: TGTGCCATTCGGAGGGTTGGCTCCTACGAGCAGTACTTC. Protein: CAIRRVGSYEQYF.

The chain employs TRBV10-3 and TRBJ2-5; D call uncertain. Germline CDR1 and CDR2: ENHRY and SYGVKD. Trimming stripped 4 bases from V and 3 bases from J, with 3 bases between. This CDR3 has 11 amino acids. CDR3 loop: CAISAEETQYF. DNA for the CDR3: TGTGCCATCAGTGCGGAAGAGACCCAGTACTTC.

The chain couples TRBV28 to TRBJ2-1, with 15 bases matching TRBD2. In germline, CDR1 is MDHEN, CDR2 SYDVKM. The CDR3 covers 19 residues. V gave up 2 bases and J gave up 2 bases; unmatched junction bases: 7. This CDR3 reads CASSLAGLAGGGAYNEQFF. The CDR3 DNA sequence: TGTGCCAGCAGTTTAGCGGGACTAGCGGGGGGAGGGGCCTACAATGAGCAGTTCTTC.

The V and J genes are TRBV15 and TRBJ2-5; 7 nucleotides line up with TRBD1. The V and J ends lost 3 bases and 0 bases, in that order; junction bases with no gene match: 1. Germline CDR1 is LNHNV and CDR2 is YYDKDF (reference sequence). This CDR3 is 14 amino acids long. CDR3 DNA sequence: TGTGCCACCAGCAGGGACAGGAACCAAGAGACCCAGTACTTC. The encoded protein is CATSRDRNQETQYF.

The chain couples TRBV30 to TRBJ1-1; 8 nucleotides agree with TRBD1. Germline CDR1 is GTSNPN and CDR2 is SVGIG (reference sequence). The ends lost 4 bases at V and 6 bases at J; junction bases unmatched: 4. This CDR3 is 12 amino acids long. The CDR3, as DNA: TGTGCCTGGACAACAGGGGGGGCTGAAGCTTTCTTT. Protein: CAWTTGGAEAFF.

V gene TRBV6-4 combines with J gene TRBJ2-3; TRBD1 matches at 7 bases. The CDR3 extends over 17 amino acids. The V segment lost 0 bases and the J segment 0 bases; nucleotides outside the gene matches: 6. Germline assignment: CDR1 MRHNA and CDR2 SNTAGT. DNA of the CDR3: TGTGCCAGCAGTGACTCGATAGACAGGGTTAGCACAGATACGCAGTATTTT. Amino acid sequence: CASSDSIDRVSTDTQYF.

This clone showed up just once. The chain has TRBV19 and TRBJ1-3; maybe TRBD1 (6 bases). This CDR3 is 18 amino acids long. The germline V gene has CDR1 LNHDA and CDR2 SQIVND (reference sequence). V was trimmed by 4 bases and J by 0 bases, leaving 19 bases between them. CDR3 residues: CASSTMFGGKNSGNTIYF. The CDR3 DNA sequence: TGTGCCAGTAGTACCATGTTTGGGGGCAAAAACTCTGGAAACACCATATATTTT.

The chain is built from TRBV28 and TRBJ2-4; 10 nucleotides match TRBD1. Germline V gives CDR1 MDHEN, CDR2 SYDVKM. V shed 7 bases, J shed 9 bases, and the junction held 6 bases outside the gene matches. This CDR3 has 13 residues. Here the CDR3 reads CASTLGQGTIQYF. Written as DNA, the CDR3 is TGTGCCAGCACCTTGGGACAGGGGACCATTCAGTACTTC.

CDR3 coding DNA: TGCGCCAGCAGATGGCTAGGCGAGGATACGCAGTATTTT. Translating it yields CASRWLGEDTQYF. The rearrangement uses TRBV5-1 and TRBJ2-3, with D unresolved. V dropped 5 bases and J dropped 6 bases, with 13 bases sitting between them. The CDR3 runs to 13 residues. Germline V gene data show CDR1 as SGHRS and CDR2 as YFSETQ.